This note documents a single T cell receptor beta chain sequence. Its antigen is still unknown. Sorting yielded triplicates of 300,000 cells for each CD8+ T cell subset. In preparing the TRB cDNA libraries, 5' RACE with UMI labels was used. For each CDR3 protein, TCRdb gives one entry from its re-call of the 5' RACE reads, without DNA. The repertoire table contains 4,800 or so distinct CDR3 sequences. This specimen comes from a study of CXCR3-negative and CXCR3-positive naive CD8 T cells. For the study at large: Approximately 130 million TRB reads were obtained in total, which works out to about 1.5 +/- 0.3 million per library. Study results and limitations: For naive cells, CXCR3-negative and CXCR3-positive subsets had similar TRBV-TRBJ usage; for memory cells, usage differed.

CDR1 is SGHRS and CDR2 is YFSETQ in the germline V gene. The CDR3 contains 16 residues. The genes are TRBV5-1 and TRBJ1-6. Sequencing was carried out using naive CXCR3- CD8+ T cells from blood. The sample's subset: CD45RO-CCR7+CD27+CD95- naive CD8+ T cells lacking CXCR3 (TNR3-). This sequence was found in a human donor in good health. Some clones in this sample may be carry-over from other donors' samples. The CDR3 region is CASSFPEGSSNSPLHF.